Below, 32 T cell receptor beta chains from the same sample are listed, as sequenced in a study of shared clonotypes between healthy human individuals. Profiled with immunoSEQ multiplex PCR; TCRdb holds only in-frame clones, not every one. Here the sample spans about 1.4 million clones, around 97% being singletons. Sequenced input: naive CD4+ T cells sorted from blood. Indicated subset: CD45RA+ positively selected. The receptors were sampled from a man younger than 40 in good health.

This rearrangement joins TRBV10-2 to TRBJ2-1; 8 bases match TRBD2. V trimming: 10 bases; J trimming: 3 bases; junction bases outside the gene matches: 8. CDR1 and CDR2 from the germline V gene are WSHSY and SAAADI. This CDR3 is built from 14 residues. The CDR3 sequence: CATRLAPYYNEQFF. The CDR3 DNA reads as TGCGCCACCAGACTAGCGCCCTACTACAATGAGCAGTTCTTC.

Written as DNA, the CDR3 is TGTGCCAGCAGCTTAGTCCAAGGGGTTCATCCCAACGAGCAGTACTTC. It translates to CASSLVQGVHPNEQYF. The chain couples TRBV7-2 to TRBJ2-7, with D perhaps matching TRBD1 (5 bases). The germline V gene has CDR1 SGHTA and CDR2 FQGNSA. Trimming removed 1 base at V and 5 bases at J, with 18 bases between. CDR3 size: 16 residues.

Comment on this clone: The sample contains more than one DNA sequence encoding this CDR3. The chain has TRBV19 and TRBJ2-3; D call uncertain. The CDR3 is made up of 15 amino acids. The V end lost 3 bases, the J end lost 0 bases, and 10 bases lay between the germline ends. Germline V gene sequence: CDR1 LNHDA, CDR2 SQIVND (reference sequence). CDR3 nucleotide sequence: TGTGCCAGTAGTATTGGCGGATCTAGCACAGATACGCAGTATTTT. As protein: CASSIGGSSTDTQYF.

This clone showed up just once. The same CDR3 can be traced to other DNA sequences in this sample. CDR3 sequence: CAISGLAGGTDTQYF. DNA for the CDR3: TGTGCCATCAGCGGACTAGCGGGAGGGACAGATACGCAGTATTTT. V and J are TRBV10-3 and TRBJ2-3; 15 nucleotides match TRBD2. The CDR3 runs 15 residues. The ends lost 6 bases at V and 3 bases at J; junction bases unmatched: 1. The V gene's germline CDR1 is ENHRY and CDR2 SYGVKD.

The chain is built from TRBV28 and TRBJ1-5; possible D gene TRBD1, 6 bases. Trimming removed 5 bases at V and 4 bases at J, with 9 bases between. There are 13 residues in the CDR3. CDR1 is MDHEN, CDR2 SYDVKM, per germline. The CDR3 reads CASSRDTNQPQHF. CDR3 bases: TGTGCCAGCAGTCGGGACACAAATCAGCCCCAGCATTTT.

The chain links TRBV10-3 to TRBJ2-7, with 7 bases identical to TRBD1. CDR1 is ENHRY, CDR2 SYGVKD, per germline. Unmatched junction bases numbered 3, after V lost 4 bases and J lost 0 bases. CDR3 length equals 14 residues. This chain's CDR3 is CAISATGSSYEQYF. The CDR3 DNA follows: TGTGCCATCAGTGCGACAGGGAGCTCCTACGAGCAGTACTTC.

V and J are TRBV19 and TRBJ2-5; TRBD1 is a possible D gene (6 bases). The CDR3 totals 13 residues. Germline V lookup: CDR1 LNHDA, CDR2 SQIVND (reference sequence). The V and J ends lost 6 bases and 1 base respectively, with 9 bases between them. The CDR3 sequence is CASSQDSQETQYF. Here the CDR3 DNA reads TGTGCCAGTAGCCAGGACAGCCAAGAGACCCAGTACTTC.

In nucleotides, the CDR3 is TGCAGCGTTTGGGGCGGACAGGGCAACACTGAAGCTTTCTTT. Protein sequence: CSVWGGQGNTEAFF. The V call is TRBV29-1, the J call TRBJ1-1; 8 bases agree with TRBD1. Trimming removed 5 bases from V and 2 bases from J; junction bases left unmatched: 7. This CDR3 is built from 14 residues. Looked up from germline, CDR1 is SQVTM and CDR2 is ANQGSEA.

The chain carries TRBV6-6 and TRBJ2-7; no clear D gene. The V end lost 6 bases, the J end lost 2 bases, and 8 bases lay between the germline ends. Germline values: CDR1 MNHNY, CDR2 SVGAGI (reference sequence). This CDR3 is 12 amino acids long. The CDR3 here is CASRDPPYEQYF. The DNA of the CDR3 is TGTGCCAGCAGGGACCCACCCTACGAGCAGTACTTC.

This clone has only one observation. J is TRBJ2-1 and V is TRBV27; 13 nucleotides agree with TRBD2. Trimming cost V 7 bases and J 6 bases; bases outside gene matches: 15. Germline CDR1 MNHEY, CDR2 SMNVEV (reference sequence). The CDR3 covers 18 residues. The CDR3 coding sequence is TGTGCCAGCAAAATACTAGCGGGAGGGCCGGGGCTTTCCAATGAGCAGTTCTTC. Its protein is CASKILAGGPGLSNEQFF.

This chain uses TRBV7-2 with TRBJ2-3; D is ambiguous. Germline loops: CDR1 SGHTA, CDR2 FQGNSA. This CDR3 spans 12 amino acids. V was clipped by 3 bases and J by 5 bases, with 6 bases between them. CDR3: CASSFLLDTQYF. CDR3 in DNA: TGTGCCAGCAGCTTCTTGTTAGATACGCAGTATTTT.

The chain joins TRBV7-9 to TRBJ2-1; the D is unclear. The V end lost 5 bases, the J end lost 7 bases, and 18 bases lay between the germline ends. This CDR3 has 15 residues. Germline CDR1 and CDR2: SEHNR and FQNEAQ (reference sequence). This CDR3 is CASSASGILGNEQFF. In DNA form, the CDR3 reads TGTGCCAGCAGCGCATCGGGTATTCTTGGGAATGAGCAGTTCTTC.

The chain combines TRBV30 with TRBJ2-5; D is possibly TRBD2 (6 bases). Trimming removed 1 base at V and 1 base at J, with 7 bases between. The CDR3 is made up of 13 amino acids. Germline assignment: CDR1 GTSNPN and CDR2 SVGIG (reference sequence). The CDR3: CAWSDGSQETQYF. Written as DNA, the CDR3 is TGTGCCTGGAGTGACGGGAGCCAAGAGACCCAGTACTTC.

This CDR3 reads CSVEKYRGDEQYF. CDR3 DNA sequence: TGCAGCGTTGAAAAATACAGGGGGGACGAGCAGTACTTC. The V and J genes are TRBV29-1 and TRBJ2-7, with TRBD1 matching 8 bases. The CDR3 length is 13 residues. Germline V lookup: CDR1 SQVTM, CDR2 ANQGSEA. Germline trimming cut 2 bases from V and 5 bases from J; bases unmatched to any gene: 5.

This chain links TRBV5-1 with TRBJ2-1; 12 bases map to TRBD2. CDR1 and CDR2 (germline): SGHRS, YFSETQ. Germline trimming cut 2 bases from V and 8 bases from J; bases unmatched to any gene: 5. This CDR3 has 15 amino acids. The CDR3 nucleotides are TGCGCCAGCAGCTTAAGACTAGCGGGAGATGATGAGCAGTTCTTC. It yields the protein CASSLRLAGDDEQFF.

This clone was seen only once. V is TRBV2 and J is TRBJ1-1; D call uncertain. Trimming removed 6 bases at V and 1 base at J, with 6 bases between. Germline CDR1 SNHLY, CDR2 FYNNEI. This CDR3 is built from 12 residues. CDR3 sequence (DNA): TGTGCCAGCAGCTTGAGGAACACTGAAGCTTTCTTT. It yields the protein CASSLRNTEAFF. The whole variable domain, filled in from reference TRBV2 and TRBJ1-1, reads EPEVTQTPSHQVTQMGQEVILRCVPISNHLYFYWYRQILGQKVEFLVSFYNNEISEKSEIFDDQFSVERPDGSNFTLKIRSTKLEDSAMYFCASSLRNTEAFFGQGTRLTVV.

The chain employs TRBV20-1 and TRBJ2-1; D ambiguous. This CDR3 comprises 11 residues. CDR1 and CDR2 from the germline V gene are DFQATT and SNEGSKA (reference sequence). The V end lost 2 bases, the J end lost 5 bases, and 4 bases lay between the germline ends. This chain's CDR3 is CSARRHNEQFF. The DNA for the CDR3 is TGCAGTGCTAGACGGCACAATGAGCAGTTCTTC.

V and J are TRBV7-9 and TRBJ2-5, with no clear D. Germline V gene lookup returns CDR1 SEHNR and CDR2 FQNEAQ (reference sequence). The CDR3 has 15 amino acids. The V gene lost 1 base and the J gene lost 6 bases, with 15 bases spanning the gap. CDR3 sequence (DNA): TGTGCCAGCAGCTTAGTTTCAGGACGGCGGAAGACCCAGTACTTC. Translating it yields CASSLVSGRRKTQYF.

This sequence joins TRBV28 and TRBJ1-5; D call uncertain. Germline loops: CDR1 MDHEN, CDR2 SYDVKM. The CDR3 length is 12 residues. Trimming pared 5 bases from V and 7 bases from J, leaving 9 bases between. CDR3 sequence: CASSLQWQPQHF. In DNA, the CDR3 is TGTGCCAGCAGTCTACAATGGCAGCCCCAGCATTTT.

The rearrangement links TRBV20-1 to TRBJ1-1; 8 bases agree with TRBD1. CDR1 is DFQATT and CDR2 is SNEGSKA in the germline V gene (reference sequence). This CDR3 is built from 9 residues. This chain's CDR3 is CSDRGEAFF. The CDR3, as DNA: TGCAGCGACAGGGGTGAAGCTTTCTTT.

This clone has only one observation. The rearrangement links TRBV4-1 to TRBJ2-1; 14 bases align to TRBD2. The V gene end was trimmed by 4 bases and the J gene end by 0 bases; junction bases not matched to a gene: 8. Looked up from germline, CDR1 is MGHRA and CDR2 is YSYEKL. The CDR3 length is 19 residues. CDR3 in DNA: TGCGCCAGCAGCCGTCTCGGACTAGCGGGAGGTGGCTCCTACAATGAGCAGTTCTTC. Its protein is CASSRLGLAGGGSYNEQFF.

On this clone itself: Other DNA sequences in this sample translate to the same CDR3. J is TRBJ2-3 and V is TRBV18, with 7 nucleotides matching TRBD2. The junction had 4 bases not matched to a gene; V was cut back by 3 bases and J by 1 base. There are 15 residues in the CDR3. The germline V gene encodes CDR1 KGHSH and CDR2 LQKENI. CDR3 sequence: CASSPLAAGTDTQYF. CDR3 bases: TGTGCCAGCTCACCTCTAGCGGCTGGCACAGATACGCAGTATTTT.

The genes are TRBV28 and TRBJ2-2; 7 nucleotides line up with TRBD1. Germline-derived CDR1 and CDR2 are MDHEN and SYDVKM. The CDR3 length is 14 residues. V gave up 8 bases and J gave up 6 bases; unmatched junction bases: 9. CDR3: CASEGALIAGELFF. The CDR3 nucleotides read TGTGCCAGCGAGGGGGCGCTTATTGCCGGGGAGCTGTTTTTT.

V is TRBV7-9 and J is TRBJ1-1; TRBD1 is a possible D gene (5 bases). The germline CDR1 and CDR2 sequences are SEHNR and FQNEAQ (reference sequence). CDR3 length: 13 amino acids. V was shortened by 5 bases and J by 11 bases, with 18 bases between the two germline ends. This CDR3 is CASSPWDAMIAFF. The CDR3, as DNA: TGTGCCAGCAGCCCATGGGACGCAATGATTGCTTTCTTT.

This chain links TRBV7-9 with TRBJ2-7, with 9 bases fitting TRBD1. V shed 5 bases and J 4 bases; nucleotides not matched to a gene: 18. CDR3 length: 18 residues. Looked up from germline, CDR1 is SEHNR and CDR2 is FQNEAQ (reference sequence). The CDR3 region is CASSTPGTGSYGGYEQYF. As DNA, the CDR3 is TGTGCCAGCAGCACGCCCGGGACAGGGAGTTATGGGGGTTACGAGCAGTACTTC.

The gene calls are TRBV7-2 and TRBJ1-1; 10 positions agree with TRBD1. V trimming: 5 bases; J trimming: 2 bases; junction bases outside the gene matches: 8. The germline gives CDR1 SGHTA, CDR2 FQGNSA. The CDR3 loop spans 16 amino acids. CDR3 sequence (DNA): TGTGCCAGCAGCCCCCGGGACAGGGGCTTTAACACTGAAGCTTTCTTT. Translating gives CASSPRDRGFNTEAFF.

The rearrangement uses TRBV30 and TRBJ1-4; D ambiguous. V lost 1 base to trimming and J lost 3 bases, with 12 bases between them. Germline assignment: CDR1 GTSNPN and CDR2 SVGIG (reference sequence). The CDR3 contains 15 residues. CDR3 sequence reads: CAWSDRLFPNEKLFF. The CDR3 DNA is TGTGCCTGGAGTGACCGGCTATTCCCTAATGAAAAACTGTTTTTT.

This chain connects TRBV14 to TRBJ2-3; a weak D match, TRBD1 (6 bases). V was pared by 5 bases and J by 13 bases, with 13 bases between. The CDR3 spans 11 residues. Germline CDR1 is SGHDN and CDR2 is FVKESK. The CDR3 spells CASSSGTLEYF. The CDR3 DNA reads as TGTGCCAGCAGCTCCGGGACACTTGAGTATTTT. Together with reference TRBV14 and TRBJ2-3, the CDR3 gives the full variable domain: EAGVTQFPSHSVIEKGQTVTLRCDPISGHDNLYWYRRVMGKEIKFLLHFVKESKQDESGMPNNRFLAERTGGTYSTLKVQPAELEDSGVYFCASSSGTLEYFGPGTRLTVL.

This chain's CDR3 is CAWSTRGYEQYF. The CDR3 coding sequence is TGTGCCTGGAGTACTAGAGGCTACGAGCAGTACTTC. The genes are TRBV30 and TRBJ2-7; tentative D call: TRBD2 (5 bases). V lost 2 bases and J 3 bases, leaving 8 bases between the germline ends. This CDR3 spans 12 amino acids. Germline CDR1 is GTSNPN and CDR2 is SVGIG (reference sequence).

The V gene is TRBV5-1, the J gene TRBJ2-7; TRBD2 aligns across 7 bases. In germline, CDR1 is SGHRS, CDR2 YFSETQ. The CDR3 sequence is 15 residues long. V trimming: 0 bases; J trimming: 2 bases; junction bases outside the gene matches: 5. In nucleotides, the CDR3 is TGCGCCAGCAGCTTGGTTGCGGGAGTGACCTACGAGCAGTACTTC. This gives the protein CASSLVAGVTYEQYF.

This clone is a singleton in its sample. This chain uses TRBV4-2 with TRBJ2-7, with a tentative D call TRBD1 (5 bases). Germline CDR1 LGHNA, CDR2 YNFKEQ. V was pared by 0 bases and J by 2 bases, with 11 bases between. The CDR3 is 15 amino acids. CDR3 in DNA: TGTGCCAGCAGCCAAGAAGCCGTAGGGGCCTACGAGCAGTACTTC. Its translation: CASSQEAVGAYEQYF.

This chain connects TRBV5-6 to TRBJ1-2; D is unresolved. Trimming removed 0 bases from V and 4 bases from J, with 10 bases in between. Germline CDR1 and CDR2: SGHDT and YYEEEE. The CDR3 extends over 14 amino acids. The CDR3 sequence is CASSLAESVYGYTF. The CDR3 DNA sequence: TGTGCCAGCAGCTTGGCCGAGAGTGTCTATGGCTACACCTTC.